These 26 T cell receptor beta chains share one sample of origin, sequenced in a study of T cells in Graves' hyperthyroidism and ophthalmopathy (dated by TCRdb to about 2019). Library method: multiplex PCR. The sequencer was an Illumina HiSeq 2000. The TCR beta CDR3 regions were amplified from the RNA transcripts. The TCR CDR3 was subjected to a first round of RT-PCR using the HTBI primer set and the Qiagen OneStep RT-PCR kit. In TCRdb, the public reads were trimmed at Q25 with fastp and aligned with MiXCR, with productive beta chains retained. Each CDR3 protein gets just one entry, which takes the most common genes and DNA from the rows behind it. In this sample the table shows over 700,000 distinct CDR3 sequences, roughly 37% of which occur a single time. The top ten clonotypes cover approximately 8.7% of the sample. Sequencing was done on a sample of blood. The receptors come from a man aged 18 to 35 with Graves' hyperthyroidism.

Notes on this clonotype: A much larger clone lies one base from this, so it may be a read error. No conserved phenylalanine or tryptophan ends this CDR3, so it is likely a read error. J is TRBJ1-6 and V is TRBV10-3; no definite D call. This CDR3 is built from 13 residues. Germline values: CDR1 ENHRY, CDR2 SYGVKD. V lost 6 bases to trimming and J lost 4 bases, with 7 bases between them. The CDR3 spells CAIRDPYNSPLHL. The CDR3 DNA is TGTGCCATCAGGGATCCATATAATTCACCCCTCCACCTT.

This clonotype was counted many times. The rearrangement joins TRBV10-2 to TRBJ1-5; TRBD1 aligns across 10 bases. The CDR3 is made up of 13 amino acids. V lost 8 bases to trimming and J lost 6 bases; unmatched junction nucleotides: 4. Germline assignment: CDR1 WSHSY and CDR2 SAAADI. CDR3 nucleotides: TGCGCCAGCCTGGACAGGGGGGGTCAGCCCCAGCATTTT. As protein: CASLDRGGQPQHF.

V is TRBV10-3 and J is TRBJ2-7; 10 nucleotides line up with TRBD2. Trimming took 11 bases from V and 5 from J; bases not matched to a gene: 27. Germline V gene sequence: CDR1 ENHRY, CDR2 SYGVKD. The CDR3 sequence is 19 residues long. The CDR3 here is CASPPTLAGVLGDFDEQYF. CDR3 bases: TGTGCCTCGCCCCCGACCCTAGCGGGAGTTTTAGGTGATTTTGACGAGCAGTACTTC.

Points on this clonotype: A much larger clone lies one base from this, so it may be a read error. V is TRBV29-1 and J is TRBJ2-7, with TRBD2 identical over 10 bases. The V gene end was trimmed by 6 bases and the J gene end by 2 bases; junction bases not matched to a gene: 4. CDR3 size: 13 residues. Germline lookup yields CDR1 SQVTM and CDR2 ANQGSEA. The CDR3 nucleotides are TGCAGCGTCGAAACTAGCGGGGCCTACGAGCAGTACTTC. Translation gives CSVETSGAYEQYF.

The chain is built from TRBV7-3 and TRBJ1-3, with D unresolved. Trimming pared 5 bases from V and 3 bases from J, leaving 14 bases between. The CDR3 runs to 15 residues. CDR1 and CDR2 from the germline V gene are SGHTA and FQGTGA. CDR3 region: CASSPPPGYGNTIYF. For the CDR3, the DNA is TGTGCCAGCAGCCCTCCCCCGGGATATGGAAACACCATATATTTT. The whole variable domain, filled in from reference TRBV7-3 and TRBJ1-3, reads GAGVSQTPSNKVTEKGKYVELRCDPISGHTALYWYRQSLGQGPEFLIYFQGTGAADDSGLPNDRFFAVRPEGSVSTLKIQRTERGDSAVYLCASSPPPGYGNTIYFGEGSWLTVV.

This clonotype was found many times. In nucleotides, the CDR3 is TGTGCCAGCAGCCTCGGGGACATCGAGCAGTACTTC. This translates into CASSLGDIEQYF. The rearrangement uses TRBV11-2 and TRBJ2-7, with TRBD1 as a possible D gene (6 bases). Trimming removed 5 bases at V and 6 bases at J, with 11 bases between. This CDR3 is 12 amino acids long. From germline, CDR1 is SGHAT and CDR2 FQNNGV.

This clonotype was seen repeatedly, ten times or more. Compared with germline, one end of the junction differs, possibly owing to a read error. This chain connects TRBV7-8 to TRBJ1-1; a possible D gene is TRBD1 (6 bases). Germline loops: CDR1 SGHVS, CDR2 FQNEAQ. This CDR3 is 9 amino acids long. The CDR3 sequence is CASSPRGPF. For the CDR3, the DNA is TGTGCCAGCAGCCCCCGGGGGCCTTTT.

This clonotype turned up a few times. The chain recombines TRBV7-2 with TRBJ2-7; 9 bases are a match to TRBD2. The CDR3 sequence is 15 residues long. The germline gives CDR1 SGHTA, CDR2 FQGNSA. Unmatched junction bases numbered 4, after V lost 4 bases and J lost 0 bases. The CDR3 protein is CASSSLSGSSYEQYF. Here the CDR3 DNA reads TGTGCCAGCAGCTCCCTTAGCGGGAGCTCCTACGAGCAGTACTTC.

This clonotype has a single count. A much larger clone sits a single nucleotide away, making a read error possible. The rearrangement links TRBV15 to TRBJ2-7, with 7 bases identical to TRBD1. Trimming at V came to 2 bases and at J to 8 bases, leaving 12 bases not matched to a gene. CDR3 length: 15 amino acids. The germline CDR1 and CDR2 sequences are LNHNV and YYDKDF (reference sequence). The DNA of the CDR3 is TGTGCCACCAGCAGATCGACTACAGGGGCTCTCAAGCAGTACTTC. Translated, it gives CATSRSTTGALKQYF.

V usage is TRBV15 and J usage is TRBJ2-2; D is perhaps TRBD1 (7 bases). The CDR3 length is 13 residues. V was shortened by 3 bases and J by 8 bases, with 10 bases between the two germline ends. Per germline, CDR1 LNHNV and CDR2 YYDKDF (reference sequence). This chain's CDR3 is CATSSAGQGELFF. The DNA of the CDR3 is TGTGCCACCAGCAGTGCGGGACAGGGGGAGCTGTTTTTT.

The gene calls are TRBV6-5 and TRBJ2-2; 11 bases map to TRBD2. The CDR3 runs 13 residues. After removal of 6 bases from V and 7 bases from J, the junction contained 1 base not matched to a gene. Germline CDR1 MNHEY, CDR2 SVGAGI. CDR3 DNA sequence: TGTGCCAGCAGCGGGACTAGCGGCGGGGAGCTGTTTTTT. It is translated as CASSGTSGGELFF.

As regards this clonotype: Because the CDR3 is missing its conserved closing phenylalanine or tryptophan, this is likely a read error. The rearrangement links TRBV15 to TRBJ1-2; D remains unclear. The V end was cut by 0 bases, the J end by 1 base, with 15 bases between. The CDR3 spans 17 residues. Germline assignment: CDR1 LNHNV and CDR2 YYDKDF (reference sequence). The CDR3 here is CATSRDRNSGVNYGYTV. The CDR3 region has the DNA TGTGCCACCAGCAGAGATAGGAACAGCGGAGTTAACTATGGCTACACCGTC.

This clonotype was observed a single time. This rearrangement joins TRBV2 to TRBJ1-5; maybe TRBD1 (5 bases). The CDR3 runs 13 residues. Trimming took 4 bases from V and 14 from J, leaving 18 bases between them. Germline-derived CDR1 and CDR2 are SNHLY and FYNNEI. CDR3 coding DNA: TGTGCCAGCAGTGCGGGACTAGCGGCATCCGAGCATTTT. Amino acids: CASSAGLAASEHF.

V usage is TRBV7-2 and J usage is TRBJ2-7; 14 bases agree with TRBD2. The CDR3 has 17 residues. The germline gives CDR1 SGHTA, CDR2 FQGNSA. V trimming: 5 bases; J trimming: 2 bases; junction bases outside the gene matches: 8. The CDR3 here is CASSIGLAGGMTYEQYF. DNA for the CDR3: TGTGCCAGCAGCATCGGACTAGCGGGAGGAATGACCTACGAGCAGTACTTC.

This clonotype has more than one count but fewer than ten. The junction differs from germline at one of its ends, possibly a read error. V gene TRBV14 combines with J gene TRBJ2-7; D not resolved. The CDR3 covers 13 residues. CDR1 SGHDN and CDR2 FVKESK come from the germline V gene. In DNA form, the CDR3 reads TGTGCCAGCAGCCAATTACTCAAGGCCCCCAAGGACTTC. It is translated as CASSQLLKAPKDF.

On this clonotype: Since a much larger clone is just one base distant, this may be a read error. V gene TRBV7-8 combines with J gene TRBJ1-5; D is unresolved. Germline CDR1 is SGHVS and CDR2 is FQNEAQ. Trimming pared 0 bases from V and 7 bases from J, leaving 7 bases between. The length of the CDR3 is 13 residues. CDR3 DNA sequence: TGTGCCAGCAGCTTAGCGCGGAAGCAGCCCCAGCATTTT. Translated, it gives CASSLARKQPQHF.

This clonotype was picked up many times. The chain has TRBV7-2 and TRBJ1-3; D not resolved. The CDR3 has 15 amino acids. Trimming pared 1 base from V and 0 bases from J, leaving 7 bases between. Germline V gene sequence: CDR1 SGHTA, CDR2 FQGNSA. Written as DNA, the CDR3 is TGTGCCAGCAGCTTAGAACGAAGCTCTGGAAACACCATATATTTT. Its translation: CASSLERSSGNTIYF.

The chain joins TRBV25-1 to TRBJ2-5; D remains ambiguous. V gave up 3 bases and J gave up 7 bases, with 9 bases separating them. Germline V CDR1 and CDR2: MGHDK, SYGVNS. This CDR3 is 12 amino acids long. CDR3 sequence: CASSDSPGTQYF. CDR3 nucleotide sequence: TGTGCCAGCAGTGACTCCCCGGGGACCCAGTACTTC.

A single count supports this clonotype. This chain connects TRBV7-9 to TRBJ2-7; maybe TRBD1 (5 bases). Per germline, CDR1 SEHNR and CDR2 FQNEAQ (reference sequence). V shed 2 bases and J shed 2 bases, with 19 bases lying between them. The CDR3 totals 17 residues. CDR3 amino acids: CASSLLSGIKSTYEQYF. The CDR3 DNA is TGTGCCAGCAGCTTATTGTCAGGGATCAAGTCTACCTACGAGCAGTACTTC.

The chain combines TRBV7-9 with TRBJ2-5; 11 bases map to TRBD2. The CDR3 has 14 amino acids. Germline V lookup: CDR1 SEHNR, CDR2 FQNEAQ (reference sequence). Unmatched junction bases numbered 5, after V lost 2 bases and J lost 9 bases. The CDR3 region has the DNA TGTGCCAGCAGCTTACCCCCTAGCGGGGGGCCCCAGTACTTC. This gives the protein CASSLPPSGGPQYF.

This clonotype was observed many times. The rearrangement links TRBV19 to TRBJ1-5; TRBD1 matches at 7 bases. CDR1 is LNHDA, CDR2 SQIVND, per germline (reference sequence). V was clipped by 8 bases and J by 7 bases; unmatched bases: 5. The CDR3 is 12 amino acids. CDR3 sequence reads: CASGQVGQPQHF. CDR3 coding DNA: TGTGCCAGTGGACAGGTGGGGCAGCCCCAGCATTTT.

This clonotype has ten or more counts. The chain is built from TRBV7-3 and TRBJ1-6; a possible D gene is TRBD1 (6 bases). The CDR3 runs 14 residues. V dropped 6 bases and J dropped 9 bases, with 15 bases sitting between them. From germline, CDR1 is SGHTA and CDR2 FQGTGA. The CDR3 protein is CASRLPGHRSPLHF. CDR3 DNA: TGTGCCAGCAGGTTGCCGGGACATCGTTCACCCCTCCACTTT.

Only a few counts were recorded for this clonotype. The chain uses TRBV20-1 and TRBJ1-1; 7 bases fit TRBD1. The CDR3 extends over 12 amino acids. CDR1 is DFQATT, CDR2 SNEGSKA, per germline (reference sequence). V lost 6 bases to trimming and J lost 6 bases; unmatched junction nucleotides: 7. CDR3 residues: CSAGDRVAEAFF. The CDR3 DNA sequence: TGCAGTGCCGGAGACAGGGTGGCTGAAGCTTTCTTT.

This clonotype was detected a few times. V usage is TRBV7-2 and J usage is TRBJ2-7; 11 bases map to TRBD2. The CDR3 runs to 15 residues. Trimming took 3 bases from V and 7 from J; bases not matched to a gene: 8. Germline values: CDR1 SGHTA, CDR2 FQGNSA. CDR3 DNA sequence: TGTGCCAGCAGCTTTAGCGGGAGGGCATCTTGGGAGCAGTACTTC. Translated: CASSFSGRASWEQYF.

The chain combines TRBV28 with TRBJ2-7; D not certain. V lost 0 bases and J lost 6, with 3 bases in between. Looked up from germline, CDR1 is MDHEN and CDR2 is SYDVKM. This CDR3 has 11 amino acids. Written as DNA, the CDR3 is TGTGCCAGCAGTTTATGGGGCGAGCAGTACTTC. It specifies CASSLWGEQYF.

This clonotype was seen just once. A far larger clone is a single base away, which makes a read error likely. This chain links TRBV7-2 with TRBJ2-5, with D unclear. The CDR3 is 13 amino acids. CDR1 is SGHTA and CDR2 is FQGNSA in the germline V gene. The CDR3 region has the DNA TGTGCCAGCAGCTCAGGACCAGAAGAGACCCGGTACTTC. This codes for CASSSGPEETRYF.